Following are 20 T cell receptor beta chains from one sample sequenced in a study of T-cell memory formation after mild COVID-19. TCRdb ran MiXCR on the 5' RACE reads and lists one entry per CDR3 protein. The sample lists 530,000 or so distinct CDR3 sequences, roughly 17% occurring once. Sequencing used PBMCs or a T cell subset sorted from them (not recorded which). These receptors were obtained from an adult woman who had mild COVID-19 (a few samples of this study predate the infection). Cell type and time point are not known.

The chain carries TRBV5-5 and TRBJ2-7; 8 positions agree with TRBD1. Germline CDR1 reads SGHKS; CDR2 reads YYEKEE (reference sequence). This CDR3 spans 15 amino acids. The V gene end was trimmed by 2 bases and the J gene end by 3 bases; junction bases not matched to a gene: 7. This CDR3 is CASSFGPGTGYEQYF. CDR3 nucleotides: TGTGCCAGCAGCTTTGGGCCGGGGACAGGCTACGAGCAGTACTTC.

The rearrangement uses TRBV12-3 or TRBV12-4 and TRBJ1-1, with D possibly TRBD1 on 5 matching bases. This CDR3 is built from 16 residues. With 3 bases removed from V and 0 bases from J, the gap between germline ends came to 14 bases. CDR3 loop: CASSLGYRGLNTEAFF. CDR3 DNA sequence: TGTGCCAGCAGTTTGGGGTACCGGGGACTGAACACTGAAGCTTTCTTT.

This clonotype turned up a few times. J is TRBJ1-6 and V is TRBV9, with D uncertain. Trimming pared 5 bases from V and 7 bases from J, leaving 16 bases between. The germline gives CDR1 SGDLS, CDR2 YYNGEE. CDR3 size: 15 residues. This chain's CDR3 is CASSPMGSLNSPLHF. CDR3 bases: TGTGCCAGCAGTCCGATGGGGTCGCTGAATTCACCCCTCCACTTT. Based on the CDR3 plus reference TRBV9 and TRBJ1-6, the full variable domain is DSGVTQTPKHLITATGQRVTLRCSPRSGDLSVYWYQQSLDQGLQFLIQYYNGEERAKGNILERFSAQQFPDLHSELNLSSLELGDSALYFCASSPMGSLNSPLHFGNGTRLTVT.

The chain links TRBV29-1 to TRBJ2-1; D uncertain. CDR3 length: 13 residues. CDR1 and CDR2 (germline): SQVTM, ANQGSEA. V dropped 3 bases and J dropped 3 bases, with 9 bases sitting between them. The CDR3 DNA reads as TGCAGCGTTGATTGGGCAGGCTACAATGAGCAGTTCTTC. This encodes CSVDWAGYNEQFF.

V is TRBV29-1 and J is TRBJ1-1; D is unresolved. The CDR3 is 10 residues long. The V end lost 4 bases, the J end lost 4 bases, and 4 bases lay between the germline ends. Germline V gene sequence: CDR1 SQVTM, CDR2 ANQGSEA. CDR3: CSVGGTEAFF. CDR3 nucleotides: TGCAGCGTTGGGGGCACTGAAGCTTTCTTT. The variable domain in full, completed from reference TRBV29-1 and TRBJ1-1, reads SAVISQKPSRDICQRGTSLTIQCQVDSQVTMMFWYRQQPGQSLTLIATANQGSEATYESGFVIDKFPISRPNLTFSTLTVSNMSPEDSSIYLCSVGGTEAFFGQGTRLTVV.

A few counts support this clonotype. This chain joins TRBV5-1 and TRBJ2-7, with D unresolved. Germline-derived CDR1 and CDR2 are SGHRS and YFSETQ. This CDR3 has 13 residues. V lost 4 bases and J 0 bases, leaving 8 bases between the germline ends. The CDR3 is CASSRVSSYEQYF. The CDR3 nucleotides are TGCGCCAGCAGCCGGGTTAGCTCCTACGAGCAGTACTTC.

The table lists this clonotype with a few counts. The rearrangement joins TRBV5-1 to TRBJ2-7; 9 bases are a match to TRBD1. After removal of 3 bases from V and 1 base from J, the junction contained 5 bases not matched to a gene. The germline V gene encodes CDR1 SGHRS and CDR2 YFSETQ. This CDR3 comprises 15 residues. CDR3 residues: CASSYRTGASYEQYF. The CDR3 region has the DNA TGCGCCAGCAGCTATCGGACAGGGGCGTCCTACGAGCAGTACTTC.

The chain employs TRBV5-6 and TRBJ1-2; D remains unclear. The CDR3 totals 14 residues. Per germline, CDR1 SGHDT and CDR2 YYEEEE. V dropped 0 bases and J dropped 4 bases, with 10 bases sitting between them. Written as DNA, the CDR3 is TGTGCCAGCAGCTTGGACGACGGTAGCTATGGCTACACCTTC. Protein product: CASSLDDGSYGYTF.

This chain connects TRBV6-6 to TRBJ2-7; D is possibly TRBD2 (5 bases). The V end was cut by 5 bases, the J end by 1 base, with 12 bases between. Germline V lookup: CDR1 MNHNY, CDR2 SVGAGI (reference sequence). The CDR3 sequence is 14 residues long. CDR3 residues: CASSPDGESYEQYF. The CDR3 DNA follows: TGTGCCAGCAGTCCCGACGGGGAGTCCTACGAGCAGTACTTC.

This chain connects TRBV7-3 to TRBJ2-7; 8 bases map to TRBD1. The ends lost 5 bases at V and 5 bases at J; junction bases unmatched: 5. The CDR3 totals 13 residues. The germline V gene has CDR1 SGHTA and CDR2 FQGTGA. Written as DNA, the CDR3 is TGTGCCAGCAGCCTCAACAGGGGGGACGAGCAGTACTTC. As protein: CASSLNRGDEQYF.

This clonotype came up a few times. The chain carries TRBV12-3 or TRBV12-4 and TRBJ2-7; D unclear. The CDR3 has 13 amino acids. The ends were cut back, 3 bases at V and 2 bases at J, with 8 bases in the middle. CDR3 DNA sequence: TGTGCCAGCAGTTTGGACGGACCCTACGAGCAGTACTTC. This gives the protein CASSLDGPYEQYF.

This clonotype has just a few counts. This chain links TRBV7-9 with TRBJ2-1; either TRBD1 or TRBD2 may supply D (5 bases each). The CDR3 extends over 13 amino acids. Germline values: CDR1 SEHNR, CDR2 FQNEAQ (reference sequence). V shed 0 bases and J shed 12 bases, with 12 bases lying between them. The chain's CDR3 is CASSLAGGRGQFF. The DNA for the CDR3 is TGTGCCAGCAGCTTAGCTGGGGGTAGGGGGCAGTTCTTC. The variable domain in full, completed from reference TRBV7-9 and TRBJ2-1, reads DTGVSQNPRHKITKRGQNVTFRCDPISEHNRLYWYRQTLGQGPEFLTYFQNEAQLEKSRLLSDRFSAERPKGSFSTLEIQRTEQGDSAMYLCASSLAGGRGQFFGPGTRLTVL.

There are a few counts of this clonotype. This rearrangement joins TRBV5-1 to TRBJ2-7; no clear D. Germline V CDR1 and CDR2: SGHRS, YFSETQ. The CDR3 spans 14 residues. Trimming shortened V by 4 bases and J by 3 bases, and 14 bases separated the two germline ends. As DNA, the CDR3 is TGCGCCAGCAGCCCTTCCGACGGATACTACGAGCAGTACTTC. Protein product: CASSPSDGYYEQYF. The variable domain in full, completed from reference TRBV5-1 and TRBJ2-7, reads KAGVTQTPRYLIKTRGQQVTLSCSPISGHRSVSWYQQTPGQGLQFLFEYFSETQRNKGNFPGRFSGRQFSNSRSEMNVSTLELGDSALYLCASSPSDGYYEQYFGPGTRLTVT.

In DNA form, the CDR3 reads TGTGCCAGCAGCTGGCCGGGACTAGCGGGAGTGTCCCCCCAAACCCGTGTATACAATGAGCAGTTCTTC. Encoded protein: CASSWPGLAGVSPQTRVYNEQFF. The chain is built from TRBV7-2 and TRBJ2-1, with 14 nucleotides matching TRBD2. With V trimmed by 4 bases and J by 4 bases, 24 bases remained unmatched. This CDR3 comprises 23 residues. Germline values: CDR1 SGHTA, CDR2 FQGNSA.

This clonotype was counted ten times or more. The genes are TRBV7-9 and TRBJ2-4; 9 nucleotides line up with TRBD1. CDR1 and CDR2 from the germline V gene are SEHNR and FQNEAQ (reference sequence). The trim removed 5 bases at V and 2 bases at J, leaving 7 bases unmatched. CDR3 length equals 16 residues. This CDR3 reads CASSPTGTGTKNIQYF. The CDR3, as DNA: TGTGCCAGCAGCCCGACCGGGACAGGGACCAAAAACATTCAGTACTTC.

The chain links TRBV20-1 to TRBJ1-2; 7 bases are shared with TRBD1. This CDR3 comprises 15 residues. Per the germline V gene, CDR1 is DFQATT and CDR2 is SNEGSKA (reference sequence). V shed 6 bases and J 0 bases; nucleotides not matched to a gene: 10. CDR3 nucleotide sequence: TGCAGTGCCCCAGAGACAGGGAGGCCTAACTATGGCTACACCTTC. Translating it yields CSAPETGRPNYGYTF.

This clonotype occurred a few times. V gene TRBV20-1 combines with J gene TRBJ2-7; 8 positions match TRBD1. Germline values: CDR1 DFQATT, CDR2 SNEGSKA (reference sequence). Unmatched junction bases numbered 12, after V lost 5 bases and J lost 3 bases. CDR3 length: 15 amino acids. The CDR3 sequence is CSAQNLLGQGYEQYF. The CDR3 DNA sequence: TGCAGTGCTCAAAACCTTCTCGGACAGGGCTACGAGCAGTACTTC.

This clonotype has a handful of counts. This chain joins TRBV20-1 and TRBJ2-3; D may be TRBD1 (6 bases). Germline CDR1 is DFQATT and CDR2 is SNEGSKA (reference sequence). Trimming stripped 1 base from V and 3 bases from J, with 11 bases between. The CDR3 has 14 amino acids. The CDR3, as DNA: TGCAGTGCTAGAGTGACAGGAGGAACAGATACGCAGTATTTT. Protein: CSARVTGGTDTQYF.

This clonotype was recorded many times. The chain couples TRBV5-1 to TRBJ2-1; D is possibly TRBD2 (5 bases). The CDR3 covers 13 residues. Germline V lookup: CDR1 SGHRS, CDR2 YFSETQ. The V end was cut by 5 bases, the J end by 8 bases, with 14 bases between. This CDR3 is CASRPDYWDEQFF. DNA for the CDR3: TGCGCCAGCAGACCAGACTACTGGGATGAGCAGTTCTTC.

This clonotype showed up just a few times. The V gene is TRBV5-1, the J gene TRBJ2-3; unclear D gene. V gave up 2 bases and J gave up 4 bases, with 11 bases separating them. The germline V gene encodes CDR1 SGHRS and CDR2 YFSETQ. The CDR3 extends over 14 amino acids. This CDR3 is CASSFLGIPDTQYF. The CDR3 coding sequence is TGCGCCAGCAGCTTTCTTGGTATTCCAGATACGCAGTATTTT.